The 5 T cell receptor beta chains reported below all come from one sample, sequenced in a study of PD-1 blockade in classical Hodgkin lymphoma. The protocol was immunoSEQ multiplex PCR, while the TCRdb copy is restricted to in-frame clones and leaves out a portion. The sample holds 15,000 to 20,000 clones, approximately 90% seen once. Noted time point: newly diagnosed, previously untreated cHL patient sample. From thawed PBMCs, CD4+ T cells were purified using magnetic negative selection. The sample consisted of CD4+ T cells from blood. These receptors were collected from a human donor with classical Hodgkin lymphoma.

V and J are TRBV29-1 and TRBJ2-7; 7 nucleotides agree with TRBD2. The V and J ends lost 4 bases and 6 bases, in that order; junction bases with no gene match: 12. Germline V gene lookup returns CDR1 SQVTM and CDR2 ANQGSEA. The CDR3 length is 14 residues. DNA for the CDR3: TGCAGCGTTGTACGGGGGGTCCCCTCGGGCGAGCAGTACTTC. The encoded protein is CSVVRGVPSGEQYF.

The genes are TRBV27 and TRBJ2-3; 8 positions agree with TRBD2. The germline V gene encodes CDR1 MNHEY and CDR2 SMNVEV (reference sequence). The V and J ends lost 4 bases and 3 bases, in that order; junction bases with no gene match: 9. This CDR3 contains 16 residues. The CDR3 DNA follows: TGTGCCAGCAGTTCGGGGGCGGGAGGCCATACAGATACGCAGTATTTT. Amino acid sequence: CASSSGAGGHTDTQYF.

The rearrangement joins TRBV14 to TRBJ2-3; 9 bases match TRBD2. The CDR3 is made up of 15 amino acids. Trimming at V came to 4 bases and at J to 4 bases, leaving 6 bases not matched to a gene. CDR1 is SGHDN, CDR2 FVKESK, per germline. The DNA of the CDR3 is TGTGCCAGCAGCCCCTGGGCTAGCGGGGCAGATACGCAGTATTTT. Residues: CASSPWASGADTQYF.

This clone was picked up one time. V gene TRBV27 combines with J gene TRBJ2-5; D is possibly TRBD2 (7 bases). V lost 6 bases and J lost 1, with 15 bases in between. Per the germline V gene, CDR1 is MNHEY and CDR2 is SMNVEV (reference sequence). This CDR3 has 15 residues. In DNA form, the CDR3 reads TGTGCCAGCAGGAGGGGGGGGACCTTCCAAGAGACCCAGTACTTC. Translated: CASRRGGTFQETQYF.

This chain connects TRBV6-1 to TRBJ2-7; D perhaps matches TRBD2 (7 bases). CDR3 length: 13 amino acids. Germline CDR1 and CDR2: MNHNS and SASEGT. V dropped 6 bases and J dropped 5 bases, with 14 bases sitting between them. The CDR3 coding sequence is TGTGCCAGCAGGTTCTGGGGGGGCAACGAGCAGTACTTC. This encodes CASRFWGGNEQYF.